This T cell receptor (beta chain) was documented in a study of T cell responses to AZD1222 COVID-19 vaccine. Points from the study as a whole: Nearly half of spike-specific TCRs reportedly go after variant regions that carry no mutations.

Details on this clone: Antigen unknown.

The repertoire was sequenced with immunoSEQ multiplex PCR; TCRdb's copy has only in-frame clones and lacks some. The sample records 90,000 or so clones, around 90% being singletons. Sequencing was performed on peripheral blood, taken 28 days after the second AZD1222 dose. This sequence originates from an adult who received the AZD1222 COVID-19 vaccine.

The CDR3 coding sequence is TGTGCCAGCAGCGCCGTAGCCTACGAGCAGTACTTC. Protein: CASSAVAYEQYF. This rearrangement joins TRBV13 to TRBJ2-7; D is undetermined. The V end lost 5 bases, the J end lost 2 bases, and 7 bases lay between the germline ends. Germline CDR1 is PRHDT and CDR2 is FYEKMQ (reference sequence). This CDR3 spans 12 amino acids.